Listed below are T cell receptor beta chains from one sample, sequenced in a study of blood T cell repertoires in COVID-19. Method: immunoSEQ multiplex PCR; TCRdb's copy keeps in-frame clones and lacks some. The sample lists some 50,000 clones, 78% occurring once. Sequencing used peripheral blood. The source of these receptors is a human donor in a cohort sampled during active COVID-19. The CDR3 runs from the conserved cysteine through the conserved F or W. The D gene is left open where the match is weak. Clone size, where shown, is once, few, many, or a class for clones that have expanded.

>TRBD2|TRBJ2-4|TRBV28|NA
CASSQTYLAGAKNIQYF
TGTGCCAGCAGTCAAACATATCTAGCGGGAGCCAAAAACATTCAGTACTTC
>NA|TRBJ1-5|TRBV18|NA
CASSRVGGAQHF
TGTGCCAGCTCACGAGTGGGTGGAGCCCAGCATTTT
>TRBD2|TRBJ2-7|TRBV6-2/TRBV6-3|NA
CASSYSFGTGGTYEQYF
TGTGCCAGCAGTTATTCCTTCGGGACCGGGGGGACCTACGAGCAGTACTTC
>TRBD1|TRBJ2-1|TRBV6-2/TRBV6-3|NA
CASSSGTVIYNEQFF
TGTGCCAGCAGTTCCGGGACAGTGATCTACAATGAGCAGTTCTTC
>NA|TRBJ2-7|TRBV6-2/TRBV6-3|NA
CASSYKRNAYEQYF
TGTGCCAGCAGTTATAAGCGGAATGCCTACGAGCAGTACTTC
>NA|TRBJ2-1|TRBV11-2|NA
CASSLESGYEQFF
TGTGCCAGCAGCTTGGAATCGGGTTATGAGCAGTTCTTC
>TRBD1|TRBJ2-3|TRBV19|NA
CASSKGQGNTDTQYF
TGTGCCAGTAGTAAGGGACAGGGGAACACAGATACGCAGTATTTT
>NA|TRBJ1-1|TRBV12-3/TRBV12-4|NA
CASSFGTPTEAFF
TGTGCCAGCAGTTTTGGGACTCCCACTGAAGCTTTCTTT
>TRBD2|TRBJ2-7|TRBV3-1/TRBV3-2|NA
CASSQVAGAGEQYF
TGTGCCAGCAGCCAAGTAGCGGGAGCGGGCGAGCAGTACTTC
>NA|TRBJ2-1|TRBV7-3|NA
CASSLTPDNEQFF
TGTGCCAGCAGCTTAACCCCCGACAATGAGCAGTTCTTC
>NA|TRBJ1-1|TRBV7-8|NA
CASSLLVGRTEAFF
TGTGCCAGCAGCCTGTTGGTGGGGAGGACTGAAGCTTTCTTT
>TRBD2|TRBJ2-1|TRBV6-5|NA
CASSTSGGKRNEQFF
TGTGCCAGCAGTACCAGCGGGGGAAAACGGAATGAGCAGTTCTTC
>TRBD2|TRBJ2-7|TRBV7-2|NA
CASSLPLTSARTYEQYF
TGTGCCAGCAGCTTACCCCTGACTAGCGCTAGAACCTACGAGCAGTACTTC
>NA|TRBJ2-5|TRBV6-2/TRBV6-3|NA
CASSSSDWETQYF
TGTGCCAGCAGTTCGTCAGACTGGGAGACCCAGTACTTC
>TRBD2|TRBJ2-5|TRBV19|NA
CASTETGTSGRRVETQYF
TGTGCCAGTACCGAAACCGGGACTAGCGGGAGAAGAGTGGAGACCCAGTACTTC
>TRBD1|TRBJ1-2|TRBV10-2|NA
CASSGRQGLGYTF
TGCGCCAGCAGTGGAAGACAGGGCCTTGGCTACACCTTC
>NA|TRBJ1-2|TRBV7-9|NA
CASSSETPWVYGYTF
TGTGCCAGCAGCTCAGAGACACCTTGGGTCTATGGCTACACCTTC
>NA|TRBJ2-3|TRBV27|NA
CASTRDFLTDTQYF
TGTGCCAGCACCCGGGACTTCCTCACAGATACGCAGTATTTT
>TRBD1|TRBJ1-1|TRBV24-1|NA
CATSGREGGHTEAFF
TGTGCCACCAGTGGCCGGGAAGGGGGCCATACTGAAGCTTTCTTT
>TRBD1|TRBJ1-1|TRBV19|NA
CASSPGTGNTEAFF
TGTGCCAGTAGTCCCGGGACAGGGAACACTGAAGCTTTCTTT
>NA|TRBJ2-2|TRBV27|NA
CASSLRGTGELFF
TGTGCCAGCAGTTTAAGGGGGACCGGGGAGCTGTTTTTT
>NA|TRBJ2-6|TRBV12-3/TRBV12-4|NA
CASNLPGANVLTF
TGTGCCAGCAATCTCCCCGGGGCCAACGTCCTGACTTTC
>NA|TRBJ2-7|TRBV6-2/TRBV6-3|NA
CASSYALGTGLGEQYF
TGTGCCAGCAGTTACGCTCTGGGGACTGGATTGGGCGAGCAGTACTTC
>TRBD2|TRBJ2-3|TRBV7-2|NA
CASSFPSGTSKGTDTQYF
TGTGCCAGCAGCTTCCCTAGCGGGACGAGTAAAGGCACAGATACGCAGTATTTT
>NA|TRBJ1-2|TRBV6-5|NA
CASSYSSPGLIPHF
TGTGCCAGCAGTTACTCGAGTCCGGGACTTATACCCCACTTC
>TRBD1|TRBJ1-1|TRBV7-2|NA
CASSLGTTGGGSWAEAFF
TGTGCCAGCAGCTTAGGGACGACAGGGGGTGGAAGTTGGGCTGAAGCTTTCTTT
>NA|TRBJ2-7|TRBV21-1|NA
CARRDRVPPAYSYEQYF
TGTGCCAGACGGGACAGGGTTCCCCCGGCATACTCCTACGAGCAGTACTTC
>NA|TRBJ1-6|TRBV19|NA
CASSMGGSYSPLHF
TGTGCCAGTAGTATGGGTGGGAGTTATTCACCCCTCCACTTT
>NA|TRBJ1-2|TRBV11-2|NA
CASSLVAGGNYGYTF
TGTGCCAGCAGCTTAGTCGCCGGGGGGAACTATGGCTACACCTTC
>TRBD1|TRBJ1-5|TRBV11-3|NA
CASSFHRYADRGRRNQPQHF
TGTGCCAGCAGCTTTCATCGGTACGCGGACAGGGGGAGACGGAATCAGCCCCAGCATTTT
>NA|TRBJ1-3|TRBV30|NA
CAWRHSSGNTIYF
TGTGCCTGGAGACATTCCTCTGGAAACACCATATATTTT
>TRBD1|TRBJ1-1|TRBV10-3|NA
CAISDGTADVMNTEAFF
TGTGCCATCAGTGACGGGACAGCCGATGTTATGAACACTGAAGCTTTCTTT
>TRBD2|TRBJ2-7|TRBV10-3|once
CAISSTSGTTYEQYF
TGTGCCATCAGTTCGACTAGCGGGACGACCTACGAGCAGTACTTC
>TRBD1|TRBJ2-5|TRBV5-1|NA
CASSPGTAQETQYF
TGCGCCAGCAGCCCAGGGACAGCACAAGAGACCCAGTACTTC
>NA|TRBJ1-2|TRBV5-4|NA
CASSLEMGGGHDDYGYTF
TGTGCCAGCAGCTTGGAAATGGGGGGGGGCCACGACGACTATGGCTACACCTTC
>NA|TRBJ2-7|TRBV7-6|NA
CASSLVGRGEQYF
TGTGCCAGCAGCTTAGTTGGCAGGGGCGAGCAGTACTTC
>NA|TRBJ2-6|TRBV4-3|NA
CASSQAAGVITSGANVLTF
TGCGCCAGCAGCCAAGCGGCAGGGGTTATTACTTCTGGGGCCAACGTCCTGACTTTC
>NA|TRBJ1-1|TRBV7-8|NA
CASSPIGVEAFF
TGTGCCAGCAGCCCAATCGGGGTAGAGGCTTTCTTT
>TRBD2|TRBJ2-7|TRBV6-2/TRBV6-3|NA
CASSYSAGGPHEQYF
TGTGCCAGCAGTTACTCTGCGGGAGGGCCCCACGAGCAGTACTTC
>TRBD1|TRBJ1-2|TRBV10-3|NA
CATQGQGTYGYTF
TGTGCCACCCAGGGACAGGGGACCTATGGCTACACCTTC
>NA|TRBJ1-2|TRBV20-1|NA
CSARQYYGYTF
TGCAGTGCTAGACAGTACTATGGCTACACCTTC
>TRBD1|TRBJ2-6|TRBV7-9|NA
CASSTNRGPYGSGANVLTF
TGTGCCAGCAGTACGAACAGGGGGCCATACGGATCTGGGGCCAACGTCCTGACTTTC
>NA|TRBJ1-1|TRBV7-9|few
CASSLEGGEAFF
TGTGCCAGCAGCTTAGAAGGGGGTGAAGCTTTCTTT
>TRBD1|TRBJ1-2|TRBV15|once
CATSRDRGGNYGYTF
TGTGCCACCAGCAGGGACAGGGGAGGTAACTATGGCTACACCTTC
>NA|TRBJ1-2|TRBV19|NA
CASSPPRSNYGYTF
TGTGCCAGTAGTCCCCCCAGAAGTAACTATGGCTACACCTTC
>TRBD2|TRBJ2-7|TRBV7-2|few
CASSLVTSGSYEQYF
TGTGCCAGCAGCTTAGTGACTAGCGGATCCTACGAGCAGTACTTC
>NA|TRBJ1-5|TRBV15|few
CATSRGRGQPQHF
TGTGCCACCAGCAGGGGGAGGGGACAGCCCCAGCATTTT
>TRBD1|TRBJ2-7|TRBV10-1|few
CASSESTGFYEQYF
TGCGCCAGCAGTGAGTCGACAGGGTTCTACGAGCAGTACTTC
>NA|TRBJ2-5|TRBV18|NA
CASSPTRGGSETQYF
TGTGCCAGCTCACCGACTAGGGGTGGGTCGGAGACCCAGTACTTC
>TRBD1|TRBJ1-2|TRBV3-1/TRBV3-2|NA
CASSQAGQLYGYTF
TGTGCCAGCAGCCAGGCGGGACAGCTCTATGGCTACACCTTC
>NA|TRBJ1-2|TRBV5-1|NA
CASRLAGHVDYGYTF
TGCGCCAGCAGGTTAGCAGGGCATGTTGACTATGGCTACACCTTC
>NA|TRBJ2-1|TRBV28|NA
CASSYRGYNHNEQFF
TGTGCCAGCAGTTATCGGGGATACAATCACAATGAGCAGTTCTTC
>TRBD1|TRBJ1-5|TRBV5-8|NA
CASSQGTVNNQPQHF
TGTGCCAGCAGCCAAGGGACAGTTAACAATCAGCCCCAGCATTTT
>NA|TRBJ2-3|TRBV21-1|NA
CASSKVLFGSTDTQYF
TGTGCCAGCAGCAAAGTTCTCTTTGGCAGCACAGATACGCAGTATTTT
>NA|TRBJ1-5|TRBV6-4|NA
CAKSGFDQPQHF
TGTGCCAAGTCAGGTTTTGATCAGCCCCAGCATTTT
>NA|TRBJ2-7|TRBV10-1|NA
CASSERQPFSYEQYF
TGCGCCAGCAGTGAGCGACAGCCTTTCTCCTACGAGCAGTACTTC
>NA|TRBJ2-2|TRBV4-1|NA
CASSQEQGNTGELFF
TGCGCCAGCAGCCAAGAGCAGGGGAACACCGGGGAGCTGTTTTTT
>NA|TRBJ2-7|TRBV19|NA
CASSARYGESSYEQYF
TGTGCCAGTAGTGCTAGATATGGGGAGAGCTCCTACGAGCAGTACTTC